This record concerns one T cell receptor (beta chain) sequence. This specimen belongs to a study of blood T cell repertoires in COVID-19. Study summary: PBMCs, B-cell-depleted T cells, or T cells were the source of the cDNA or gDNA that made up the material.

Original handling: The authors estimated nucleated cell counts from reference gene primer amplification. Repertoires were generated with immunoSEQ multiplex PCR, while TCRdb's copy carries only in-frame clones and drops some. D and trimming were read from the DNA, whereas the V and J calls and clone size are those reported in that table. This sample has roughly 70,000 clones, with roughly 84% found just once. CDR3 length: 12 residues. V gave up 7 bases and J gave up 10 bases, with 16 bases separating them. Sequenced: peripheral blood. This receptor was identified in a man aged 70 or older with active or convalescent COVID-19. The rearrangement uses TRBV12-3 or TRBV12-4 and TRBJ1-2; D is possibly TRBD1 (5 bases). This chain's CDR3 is CASTPSGGAYTF. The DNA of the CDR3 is TGTGCCAGCACCCCCTCCGGTGGGGCCTACACCTTC.